This T cell receptor (beta chain) was recorded in a study of T cell clonality in common variable immunodeficiency. Equal genomic DNA amounts from CVID and control samples were sequenced. Data came from immunoSEQ multiplex PCR; TCRdb stores just in-frame clones and leaves some out. The sample contains around 50,000 clones, none of them singletons. The CDR3 extends over 17 amino acids. Trimming removed 0 bases from V and 0 bases from J, with 13 bases in between. CDR1 is SGHTA and CDR2 is FQGNSA in the germline V gene. Heparinized whole blood, 5 to 8 ml, came from each donor. This clone was seen more than once but under ten times. The sequence runs out 3 residues before the end of the CDR3; the remainder is reconstructed from the germline J gene.

The TCR comes from a person aged 18-70 years in good health. V is TRBV7-2 and J is TRBJ2-3; weak D call: TRBD1 (6 bases). What was sequenced was peripheral blood mononuclear cells. CDR3 DNA, as far as it was read: TGTGCCAGCAGCTTAGCAGTGGTAAGGGGGAGCACAGATACG. Amino acids: CASSLAVVRGSTDT. Given in full, the CDR3 is CASSLAVVRGSTDTQYF.